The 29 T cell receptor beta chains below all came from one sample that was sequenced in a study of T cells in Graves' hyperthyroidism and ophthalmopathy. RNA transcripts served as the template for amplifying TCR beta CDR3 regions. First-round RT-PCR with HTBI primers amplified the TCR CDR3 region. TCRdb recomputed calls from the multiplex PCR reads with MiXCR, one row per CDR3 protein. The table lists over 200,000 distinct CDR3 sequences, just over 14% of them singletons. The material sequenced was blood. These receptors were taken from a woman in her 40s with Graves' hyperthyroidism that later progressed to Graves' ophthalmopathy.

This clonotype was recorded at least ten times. CDR3 bases: TGTGCCAGCTCACCAGGGACACCTAATAATTCACCCCTCCACTTT. Translated, it gives CASSPGTPNNSPLHF. The genes are TRBV18 and TRBJ1-6; TRBD1 might be the D (6 bases). The germline CDR1 and CDR2 sequences are KGHSH and LQKENI. This CDR3 has 15 residues. With 2 bases removed from V and 5 bases from J, the gap between germline ends came to 10 bases.

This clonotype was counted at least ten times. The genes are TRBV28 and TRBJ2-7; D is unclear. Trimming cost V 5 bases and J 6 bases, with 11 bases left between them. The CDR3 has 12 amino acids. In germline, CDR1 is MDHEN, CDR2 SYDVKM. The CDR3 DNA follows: TGTGCCAGCAGTCCCCGGGTCGGCGAGCAGTACTTC. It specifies CASSPRVGEQYF.

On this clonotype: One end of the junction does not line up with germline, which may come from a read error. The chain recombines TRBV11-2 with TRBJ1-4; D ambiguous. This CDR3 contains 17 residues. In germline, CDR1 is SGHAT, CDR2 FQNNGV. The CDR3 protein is CASSRNPIQRTGEKLFF. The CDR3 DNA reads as TGTGCCAGCAGCCGTAACCCGATACAGCGGACGGGTGAAAAACTCTTTTTT.

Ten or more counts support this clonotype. CDR3 in amino acids: CSAGAEWLAGGGTQYF. The CDR3 DNA reads as TGCAGTGCTGGGGCGGAATGGCTAGCGGGAGGAGGTACGCAGTATTTT. The chain carries TRBV20-1 and TRBJ2-3, with 11 bases lining up with TRBD2. Germline assignment: CDR1 DFQATT and CDR2 SNEGSKA (reference sequence). The ends lost 5 bases at V and 8 bases at J; junction bases unmatched: 15. This CDR3 has 16 residues.

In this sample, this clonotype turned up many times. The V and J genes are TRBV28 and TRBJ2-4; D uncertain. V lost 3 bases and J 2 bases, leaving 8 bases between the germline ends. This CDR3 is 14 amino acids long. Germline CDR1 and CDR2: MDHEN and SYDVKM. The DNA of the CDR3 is TGTGCCAGCAGTTTTCCCAGGACCAAAAACATTCAGTACTTC. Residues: CASSFPRTKNIQYF.

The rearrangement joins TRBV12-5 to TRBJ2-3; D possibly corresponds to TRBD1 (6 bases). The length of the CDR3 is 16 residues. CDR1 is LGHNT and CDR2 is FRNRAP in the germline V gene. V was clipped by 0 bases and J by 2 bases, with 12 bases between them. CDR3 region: CASGLVRRQDTDTQYF. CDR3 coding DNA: TGTGCTAGTGGTTTGGTAAGGAGACAGGACACAGATACGCAGTATTTT.

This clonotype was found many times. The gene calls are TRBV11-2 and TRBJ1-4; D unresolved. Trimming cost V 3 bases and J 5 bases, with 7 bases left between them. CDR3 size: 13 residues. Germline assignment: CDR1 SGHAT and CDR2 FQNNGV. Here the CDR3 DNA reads TGTGCCAGCAGCTTCGGAGAGAATGAAAAACTGTTTTTT. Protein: CASSFGENEKLFF.

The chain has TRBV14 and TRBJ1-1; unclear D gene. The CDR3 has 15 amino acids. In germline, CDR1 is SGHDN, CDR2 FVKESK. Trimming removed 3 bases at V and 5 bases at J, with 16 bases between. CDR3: CASSHFGSMGTEAFF. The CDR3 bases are TGTGCCAGCAGCCATTTCGGCTCTATGGGGACTGAAGCTTTCTTT.

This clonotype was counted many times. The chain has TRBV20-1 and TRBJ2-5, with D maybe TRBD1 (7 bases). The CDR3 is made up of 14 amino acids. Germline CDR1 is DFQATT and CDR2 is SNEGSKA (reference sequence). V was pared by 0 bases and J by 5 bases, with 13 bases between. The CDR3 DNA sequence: TGCAGTGCTAGAGATGCCGCAGGGGGGGAGACCCAGTACTTC. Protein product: CSARDAAGGETQYF.

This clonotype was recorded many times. The CDR3 region is CASCWGASGYYEQYF. The DNA of the CDR3 is TGTGCCAGCTGTTGGGGGGCTAGCGGGTATTACGAGCAGTACTTC. J is TRBJ2-7 and V is TRBV11-2, with TRBD2 identical over 8 bases. CDR1 and CDR2 from the germline V gene are SGHAT and FQNNGV. Trimming removed 8 bases from V and 4 bases from J; junction bases left unmatched: 13. The CDR3 contains 15 residues.

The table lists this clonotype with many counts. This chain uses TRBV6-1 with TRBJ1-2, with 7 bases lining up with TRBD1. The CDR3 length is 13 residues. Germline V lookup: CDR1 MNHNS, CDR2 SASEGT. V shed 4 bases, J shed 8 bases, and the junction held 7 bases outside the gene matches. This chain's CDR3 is CASSGQGVGGYTF. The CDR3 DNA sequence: TGTGCCAGCAGTGGACAGGGAGTAGGGGGCTACACCTTC.

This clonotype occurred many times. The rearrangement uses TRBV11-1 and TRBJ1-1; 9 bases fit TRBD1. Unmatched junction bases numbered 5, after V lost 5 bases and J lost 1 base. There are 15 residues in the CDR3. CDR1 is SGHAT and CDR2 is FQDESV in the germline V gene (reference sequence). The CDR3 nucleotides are TGTGCCAGCAGCCCCTCGGACAGGGGGAACACTGAAGCTTTCTTT. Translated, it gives CASSPSDRGNTEAFF.

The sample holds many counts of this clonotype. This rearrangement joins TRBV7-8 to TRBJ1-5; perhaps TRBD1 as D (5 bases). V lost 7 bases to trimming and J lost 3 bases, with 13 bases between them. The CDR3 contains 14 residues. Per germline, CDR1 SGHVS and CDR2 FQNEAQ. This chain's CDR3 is CASTLGPINQPQHF. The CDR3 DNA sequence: TGTGCCAGCACCCTGGGACCGATCAATCAGCCCCAGCATTTT.

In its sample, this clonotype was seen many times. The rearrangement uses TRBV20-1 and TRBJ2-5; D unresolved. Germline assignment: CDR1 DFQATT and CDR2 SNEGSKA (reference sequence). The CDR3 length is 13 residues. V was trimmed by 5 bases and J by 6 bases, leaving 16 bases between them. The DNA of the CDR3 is TGCAGTGCTGGGGTGTCCACGGTAAAGACCCAGTACTTC. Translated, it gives CSAGVSTVKTQYF.

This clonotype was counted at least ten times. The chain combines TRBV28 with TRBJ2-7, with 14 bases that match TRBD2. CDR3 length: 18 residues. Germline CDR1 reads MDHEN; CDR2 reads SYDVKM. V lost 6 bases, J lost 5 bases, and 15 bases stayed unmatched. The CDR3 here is CASRPLGGTSGSLDEQYF. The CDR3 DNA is TGTGCCAGCAGGCCCCTGGGAGGGACTAGCGGGAGTCTCGACGAGCAGTACTTC.

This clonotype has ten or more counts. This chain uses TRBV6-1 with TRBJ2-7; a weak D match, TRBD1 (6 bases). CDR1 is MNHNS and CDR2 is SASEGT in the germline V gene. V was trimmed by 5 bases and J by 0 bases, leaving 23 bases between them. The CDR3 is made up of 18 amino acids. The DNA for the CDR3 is TGTGCCAGCAGTCGCCCAGCCAAGGACAGCCCGAGCTCCTACGAGCAGTACTTC. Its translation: CASSRPAKDSPSSYEQYF.

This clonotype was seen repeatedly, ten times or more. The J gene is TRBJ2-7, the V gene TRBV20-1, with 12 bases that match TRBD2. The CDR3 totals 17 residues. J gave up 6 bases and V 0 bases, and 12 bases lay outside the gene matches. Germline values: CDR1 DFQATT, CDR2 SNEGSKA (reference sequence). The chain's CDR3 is CSARDLLAGGPRVEQYF. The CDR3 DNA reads TGCAGTGCTAGAGATTTGCTAGCGGGAGGGCCTAGGGTCGAGCAGTACTTC.

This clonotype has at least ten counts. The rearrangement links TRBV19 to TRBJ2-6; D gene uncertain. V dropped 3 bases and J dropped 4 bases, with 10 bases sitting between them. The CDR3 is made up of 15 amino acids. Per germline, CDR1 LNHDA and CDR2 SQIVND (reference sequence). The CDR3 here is CASSISKLGANVLTF. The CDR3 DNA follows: TGTGCCAGTAGTATCAGTAAGCTGGGGGCCAACGTCCTGACTTTC. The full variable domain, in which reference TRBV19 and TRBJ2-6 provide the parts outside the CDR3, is DGGITQSPKYLFRKEGQNVTLSCEQNLNHDAMYWYRQDPGQGLRLIYYSQIVNDFQKGDIAEGYSVSREKKESFPLTVTSAQKNPTAFYLCASSISKLGANVLTFGAGSRLTVL.

The CDR3: CAWKGFTRETQYF. The CDR3 DNA reads TGTGCCTGGAAAGGGTTTACGAGAGAGACCCAGTACTTC. This chain joins TRBV30 and TRBJ2-5; no reliable D call. V was cut by 4 bases and J by 4 bases, with 13 bases left in between. There are 13 residues in the CDR3. Germline V gives CDR1 GTSNPN, CDR2 SVGIG (reference sequence).

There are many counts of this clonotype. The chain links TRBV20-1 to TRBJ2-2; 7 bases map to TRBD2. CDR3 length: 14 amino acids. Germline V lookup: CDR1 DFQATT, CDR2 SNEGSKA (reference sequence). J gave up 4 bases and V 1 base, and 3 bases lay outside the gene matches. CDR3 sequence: CSARVAGVTGELFF. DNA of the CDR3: TGCAGTGCTAGAGTCGCGGGAGTCACCGGGGAGCTGTTTTTT.

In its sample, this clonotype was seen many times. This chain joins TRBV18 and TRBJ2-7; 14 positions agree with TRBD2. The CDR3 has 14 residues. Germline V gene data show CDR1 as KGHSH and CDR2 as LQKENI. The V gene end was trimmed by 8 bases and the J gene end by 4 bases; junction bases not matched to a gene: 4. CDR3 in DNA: TGTGCCAGCACGGGACTAGCGGGAGCATACGAGCAGTACTTC. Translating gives CASTGLAGAYEQYF.

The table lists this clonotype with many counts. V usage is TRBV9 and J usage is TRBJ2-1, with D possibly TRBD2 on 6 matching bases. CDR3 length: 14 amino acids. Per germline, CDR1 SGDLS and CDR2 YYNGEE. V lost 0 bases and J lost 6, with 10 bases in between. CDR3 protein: CASSVAGDGNEQFF. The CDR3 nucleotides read TGTGCCAGCAGCGTAGCGGGAGATGGCAATGAGCAGTTCTTC.

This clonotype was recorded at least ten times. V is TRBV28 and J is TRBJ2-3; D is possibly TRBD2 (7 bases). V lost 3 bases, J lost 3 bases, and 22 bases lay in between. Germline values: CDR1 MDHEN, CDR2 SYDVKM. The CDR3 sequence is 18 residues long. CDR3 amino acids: CASSLGGAHSSPTDTQYF. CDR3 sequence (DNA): TGTGCCAGCAGTTTGGGGGGGGCCCATTCTAGCCCGACAGATACGCAGTATTTT.

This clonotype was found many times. For the CDR3, the DNA is TGTGCCAGCAGTTACTCCGGTCCAACTAATGAAAAACTGTTTTTT. Its protein product is CASSYSGPTNEKLFF. This chain connects TRBV6-5 to TRBJ1-4; D not resolved. CDR3 size: 15 residues. V was cut by 0 bases and J by 0 bases, with 5 bases left in between. Looked up from germline, CDR1 is MNHEY and CDR2 is SVGAGI.

CDR3 amino acids: CASSSSWREGRGPDTQYF. DNA for the CDR3: TGTGCCAGCAGCTCCTCATGGCGGGAGGGCCGTGGTCCAGATACGCAGTATTTT. This rearrangement joins TRBV5-6 to TRBJ2-3; 9 nucleotides align to TRBD2. This CDR3 has 18 amino acids. The trim removed 3 bases at V and 4 bases at J, leaving 15 bases unmatched. Germline CDR1 is SGHDT and CDR2 is YYEEEE.

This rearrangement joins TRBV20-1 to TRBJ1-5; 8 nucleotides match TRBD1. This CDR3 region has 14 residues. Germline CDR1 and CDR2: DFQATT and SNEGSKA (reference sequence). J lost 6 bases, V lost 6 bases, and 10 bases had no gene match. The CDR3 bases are TGCAGTGCGAAGACAGGGGCCCTGGGTCAGCCCCAGCATTTT. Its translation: CSAKTGALGQPQHF.

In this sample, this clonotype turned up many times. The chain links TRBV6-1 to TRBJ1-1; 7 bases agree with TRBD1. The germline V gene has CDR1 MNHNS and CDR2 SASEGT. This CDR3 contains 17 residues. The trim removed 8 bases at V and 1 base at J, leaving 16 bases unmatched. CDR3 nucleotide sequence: TGTGCCAGCTATTATTATACAGGGGAAAAAGGGAACACTGAAGCTTTCTTT. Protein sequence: CASYYYTGEKGNTEAFF.

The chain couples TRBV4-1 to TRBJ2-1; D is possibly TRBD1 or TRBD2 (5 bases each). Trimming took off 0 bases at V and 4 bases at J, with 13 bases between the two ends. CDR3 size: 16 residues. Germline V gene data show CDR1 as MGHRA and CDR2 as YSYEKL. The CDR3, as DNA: TGCGCCAGCAGCCAAGAGGGGCTGTGGGGGTACAATGAGCAGTTCTTC. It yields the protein CASSQEGLWGYNEQFF.

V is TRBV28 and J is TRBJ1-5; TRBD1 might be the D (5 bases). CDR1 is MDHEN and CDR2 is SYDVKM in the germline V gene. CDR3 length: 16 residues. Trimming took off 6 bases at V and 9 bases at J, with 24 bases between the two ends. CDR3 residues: CASRSRAGGFSRPQHF. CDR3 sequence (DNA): TGTGCCAGCAGGAGCAGGGCCGGCGGGTTTAGTCGGCCCCAGCATTTT.